The following is a T cell receptor beta chain sequence with its context. Its target is not known. Within the sample, other DNA sequences also encode this same CDR3. With 5 bases clipped from V and 2 bases from J, the junction kept 10 bases outside the gene matches. This CDR3 region has 17 residues. A multiplex PCR was run with 60 Vbeta primers and 13 Jbeta primers. Generated by immunoSEQ multiplex PCR, the TCRdb table keeps only in-frame clones and is missing some. Of more than 85,000 clones in the sample, roughly four fifths were seen once. The data belong to a study of cytomegalovirus exposure and HLA in healthy donors. Overall study findings and caveats: At a 0.05 false discovery rate, a later analysis found roughly 17,000 TCR beta sequences to be associated with HLA alleles.

Whereas donors were nominally healthy upon sampling, unrecorded immune exposures were probable. The specimen sequenced was PBMCs. This receptor was identified in a female donor in good health and CMV-seronegative. The chain couples TRBV23-1 to TRBJ1-5; 9 bases are a match to TRBD1. TRBV23-1 is filed as an ORF, its function uncertain. CDR3 coding DNA: TGCGCCAGCAGTGGCGGAAGACAGGGGGAAGGCAATCAGCCCCAGCATTTT. Protein: CASSGGRQGEGNQPQHF.